Sequencing of this T cell receptor (beta chain) was carried out in a study of blood T cell repertoires in COVID-19. Across the study: Specimens from acute and convalescent COVID-19 originated in the United States, Italy and Spain. T cells, B-cell-depleted T cells, or PBMCs provided the cDNA or gDNA that served as material.

Trimming took off 1 base at V and 7 bases at J, with 11 bases between the two ends. This CDR3 has 14 residues. Looked up from germline, CDR1 is SGHRS and CDR2 is YFSETQ. Under the authors' procedure: Reference gene primers were amplified, and this amplification served to estimate nucleated cell counts. The assay was immunoSEQ multiplex PCR, and TCRdb's table has in-frame clones only and misses some. V and J calls and clone size are given by that table; D and trimming were obtained from the DNA. In the table there are about 140,000 clones, 80% to 85% of which are singletons. This clone was seen just once.

This TCR came from a woman aged 55-70 years with acute or convalescent COVID-19. Sequenced material: peripheral blood. The chain has TRBV5-1 and TRBJ2-2; possible D gene TRBD1, 6 bases. The CDR3 protein is CASSLTGRNGELFF. As DNA, the CDR3 is TGCGCCAGCAGCTTGACAGGGCGAAACGGGGAGCTGTTTTTT.